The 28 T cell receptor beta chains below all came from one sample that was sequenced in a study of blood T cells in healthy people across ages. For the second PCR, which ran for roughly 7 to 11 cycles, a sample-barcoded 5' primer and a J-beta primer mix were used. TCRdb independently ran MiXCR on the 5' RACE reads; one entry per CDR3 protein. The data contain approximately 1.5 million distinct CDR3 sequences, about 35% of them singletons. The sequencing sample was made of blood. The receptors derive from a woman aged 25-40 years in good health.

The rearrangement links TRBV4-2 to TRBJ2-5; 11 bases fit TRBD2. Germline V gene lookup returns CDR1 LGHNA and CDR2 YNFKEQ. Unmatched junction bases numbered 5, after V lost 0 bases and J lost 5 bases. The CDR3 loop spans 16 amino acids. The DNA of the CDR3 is TGTGCCAGCAGCCAAGAAATGGCTAGCGGGAGGGAGACCCAGTACTTC. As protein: CASSQEMASGRETQYF.

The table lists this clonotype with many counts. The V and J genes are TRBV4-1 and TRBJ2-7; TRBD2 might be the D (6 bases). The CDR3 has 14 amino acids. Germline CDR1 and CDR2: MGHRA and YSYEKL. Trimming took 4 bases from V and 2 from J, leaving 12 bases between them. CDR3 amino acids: CASSPVGGAYEQYF. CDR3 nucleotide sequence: TGCGCCAGCAGCCCCGTGGGAGGAGCCTACGAGCAGTACTTC.

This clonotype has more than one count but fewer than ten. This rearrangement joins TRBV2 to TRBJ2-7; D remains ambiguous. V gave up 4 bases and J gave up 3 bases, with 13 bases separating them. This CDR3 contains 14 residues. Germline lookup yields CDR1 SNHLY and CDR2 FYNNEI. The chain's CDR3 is CASSGPRKGYEQYF. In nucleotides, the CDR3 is TGTGCCAGCAGTGGACCCAGAAAGGGCTACGAGCAGTACTTC.

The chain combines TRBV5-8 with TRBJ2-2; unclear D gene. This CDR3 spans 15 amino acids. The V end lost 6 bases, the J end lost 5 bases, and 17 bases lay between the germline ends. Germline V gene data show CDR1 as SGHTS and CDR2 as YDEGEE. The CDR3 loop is CASIPLNSKTGELFF. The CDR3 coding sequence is TGTGCCAGCATTCCCCTGAACAGCAAGACCGGGGAGCTGTTTTTT.

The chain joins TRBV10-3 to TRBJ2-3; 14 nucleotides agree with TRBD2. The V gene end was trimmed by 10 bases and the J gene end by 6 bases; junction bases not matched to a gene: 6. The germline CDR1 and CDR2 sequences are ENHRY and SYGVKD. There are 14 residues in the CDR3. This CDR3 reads CATQGLAGADTQYF. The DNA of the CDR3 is TGTGCCACCCAGGGACTAGCGGGAGCGGATACGCAGTATTTT.

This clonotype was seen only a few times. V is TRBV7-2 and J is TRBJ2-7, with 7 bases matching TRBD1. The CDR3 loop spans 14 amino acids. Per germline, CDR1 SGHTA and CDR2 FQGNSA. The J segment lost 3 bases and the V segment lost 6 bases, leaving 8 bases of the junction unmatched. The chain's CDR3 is CASSSYRGFYEQYF. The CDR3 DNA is TGTGCCAGCAGTTCGTACAGGGGATTCTACGAGCAGTACTTC.

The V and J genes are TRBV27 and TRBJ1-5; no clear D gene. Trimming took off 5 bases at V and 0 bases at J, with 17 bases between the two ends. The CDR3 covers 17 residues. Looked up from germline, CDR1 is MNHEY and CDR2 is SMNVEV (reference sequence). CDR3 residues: CASSQLSGSNSNQPQHF. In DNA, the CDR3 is TGTGCCAGCAGTCAACTCAGCGGCAGCAATAGCAATCAGCCCCAGCATTTT.

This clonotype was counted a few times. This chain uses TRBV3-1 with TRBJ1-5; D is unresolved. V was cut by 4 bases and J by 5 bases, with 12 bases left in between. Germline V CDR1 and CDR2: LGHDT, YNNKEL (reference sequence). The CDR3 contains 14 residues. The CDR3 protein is CASSRVGEDQPQHF. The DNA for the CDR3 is TGTGCCAGCAGCCGGGTTGGAGAGGATCAGCCCCAGCATTTT.

CDR3 region: CASSLQPGQGARGYTF. The CDR3 DNA sequence: TGTGCCAGCAGCCTCCAACCGGGACAGGGGGCTAGGGGCTACACCTTC. The chain joins TRBV9 to TRBJ1-2, with 12 positions matching TRBD1. The V segment lost 4 bases and the J segment 8 bases; nucleotides outside the gene matches: 12. Germline CDR1 and CDR2: SGDLS and YYNGEE. CDR3 size: 16 residues.

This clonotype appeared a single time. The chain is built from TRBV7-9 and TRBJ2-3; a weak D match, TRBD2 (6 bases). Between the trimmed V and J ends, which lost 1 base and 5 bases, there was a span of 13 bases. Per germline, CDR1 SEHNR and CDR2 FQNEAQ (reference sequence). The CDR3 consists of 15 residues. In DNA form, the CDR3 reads TGTGCCAGCAGCTTAGTGGTGGGGAGGAAAGATACGCAGTATTTT. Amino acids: CASSLVVGRKDTQYF.

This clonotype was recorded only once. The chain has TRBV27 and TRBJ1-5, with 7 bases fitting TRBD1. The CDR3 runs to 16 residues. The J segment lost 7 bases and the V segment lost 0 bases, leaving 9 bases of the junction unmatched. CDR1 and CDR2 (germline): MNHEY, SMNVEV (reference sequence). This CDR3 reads CASSLSLTGGGQPQHF. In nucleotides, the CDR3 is TGTGCCAGCAGTTTATCCCTGACAGGAGGGGGCCAGCCCCAGCATTTT.

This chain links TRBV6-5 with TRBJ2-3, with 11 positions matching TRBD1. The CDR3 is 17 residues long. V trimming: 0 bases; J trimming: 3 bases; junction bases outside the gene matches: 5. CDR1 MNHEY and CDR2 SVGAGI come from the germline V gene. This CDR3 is CASSYSFGDRGTDTQYF. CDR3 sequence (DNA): TGTGCCAGCAGTTACTCCTTCGGGGACAGGGGGACAGATACGCAGTATTTT.

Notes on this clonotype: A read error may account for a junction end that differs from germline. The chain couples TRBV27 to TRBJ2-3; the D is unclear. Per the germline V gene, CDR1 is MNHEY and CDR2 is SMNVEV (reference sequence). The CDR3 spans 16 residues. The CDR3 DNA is TGTGCCAGCAGTTTCCTATCATTCGACGGCACAGATGCGCAGTATTTT. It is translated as CASSFLSFDGTDAQYF.

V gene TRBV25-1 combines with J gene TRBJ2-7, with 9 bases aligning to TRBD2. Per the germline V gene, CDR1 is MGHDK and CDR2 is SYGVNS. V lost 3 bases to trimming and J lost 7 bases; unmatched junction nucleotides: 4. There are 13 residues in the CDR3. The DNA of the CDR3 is TGTGCCAGCAGTGACCTAGCGGGAAGTGAGCAGTACTTC. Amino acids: CASSDLAGSEQYF.

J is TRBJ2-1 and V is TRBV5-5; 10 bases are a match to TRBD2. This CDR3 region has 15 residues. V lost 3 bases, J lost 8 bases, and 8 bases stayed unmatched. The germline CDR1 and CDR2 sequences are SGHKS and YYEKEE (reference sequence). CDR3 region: CASSSPAGGGHEQFF. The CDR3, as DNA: TGTGCCAGCAGCTCCCCAGCGGGAGGGGGACATGAGCAGTTCTTC.

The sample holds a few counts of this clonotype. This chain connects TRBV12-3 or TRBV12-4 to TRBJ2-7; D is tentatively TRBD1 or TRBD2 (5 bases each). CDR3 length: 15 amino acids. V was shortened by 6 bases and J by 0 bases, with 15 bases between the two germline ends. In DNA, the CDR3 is TGTGCCAGCAGCGATCGGGACCGCCGCTCCTACGAGCAGTACTTC. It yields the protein CASSDRDRRSYEQYF.

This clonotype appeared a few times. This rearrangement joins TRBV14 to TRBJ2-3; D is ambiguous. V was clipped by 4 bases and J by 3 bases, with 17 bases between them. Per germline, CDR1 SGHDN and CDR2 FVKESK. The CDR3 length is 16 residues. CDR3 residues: CASSRRSWGNTDTQYF. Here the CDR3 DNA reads TGTGCCAGCAGCCGTCGAAGCTGGGGAAATACAGATACGCAGTATTTT.

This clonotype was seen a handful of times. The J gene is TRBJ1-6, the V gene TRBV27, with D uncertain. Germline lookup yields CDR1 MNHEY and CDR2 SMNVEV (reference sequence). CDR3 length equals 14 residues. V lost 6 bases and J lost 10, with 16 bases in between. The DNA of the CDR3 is TGTGCCAGCAGCCGGAGAACCTTCGGATCACCCCTCCACTTT. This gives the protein CASSRRTFGSPLHF.

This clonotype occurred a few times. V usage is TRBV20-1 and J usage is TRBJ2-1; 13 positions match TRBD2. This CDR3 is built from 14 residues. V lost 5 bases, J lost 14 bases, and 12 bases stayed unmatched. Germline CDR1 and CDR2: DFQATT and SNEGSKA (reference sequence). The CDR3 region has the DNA TGCAGTGCTTCTCCTGGGACTAGCGGGACCCGGGAGTTCTTC. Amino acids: CSASPGTSGTREFF.

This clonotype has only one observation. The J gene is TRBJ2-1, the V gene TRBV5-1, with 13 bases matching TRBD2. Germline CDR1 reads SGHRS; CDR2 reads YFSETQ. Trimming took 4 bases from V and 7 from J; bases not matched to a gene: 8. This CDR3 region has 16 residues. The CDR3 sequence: CASSVELAGGPNEQFF. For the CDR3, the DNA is TGCGCCAGCAGCGTTGAACTAGCGGGAGGGCCAAATGAGCAGTTCTTC.

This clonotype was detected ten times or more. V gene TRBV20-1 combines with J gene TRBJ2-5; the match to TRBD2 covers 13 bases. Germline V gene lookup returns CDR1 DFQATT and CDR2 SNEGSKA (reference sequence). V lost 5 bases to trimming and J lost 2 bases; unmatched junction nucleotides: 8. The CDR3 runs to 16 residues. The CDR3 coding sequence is TGCAGTGCTTGGACTAGCGGGGGAGCAGCACAAGAGACCCAGTACTTC. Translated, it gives CSAWTSGGAAQETQYF.

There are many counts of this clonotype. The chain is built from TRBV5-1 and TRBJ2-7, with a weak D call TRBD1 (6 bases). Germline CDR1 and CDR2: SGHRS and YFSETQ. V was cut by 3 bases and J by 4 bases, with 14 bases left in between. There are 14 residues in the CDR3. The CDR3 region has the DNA TGCGCCAGCAGCTGGGAGCAGGGGATATACGAGCAGTACTTC. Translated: CASSWEQGIYEQYF.

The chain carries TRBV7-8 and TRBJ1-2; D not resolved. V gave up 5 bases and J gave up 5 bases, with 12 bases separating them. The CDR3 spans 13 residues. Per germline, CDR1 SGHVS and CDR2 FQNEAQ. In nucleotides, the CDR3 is TGTGCCAGCAGCATAGGGCGTGGGTATGGCTACACCTTC. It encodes CASSIGRGYGYTF.

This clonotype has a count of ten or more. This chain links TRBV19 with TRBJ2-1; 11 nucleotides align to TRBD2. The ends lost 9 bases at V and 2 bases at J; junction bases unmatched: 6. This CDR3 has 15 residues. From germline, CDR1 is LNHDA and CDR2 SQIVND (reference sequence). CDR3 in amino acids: CASSISGGAYNEQFF. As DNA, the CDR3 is TGTGCCAGCAGCATTAGCGGGGGGGCCTACAATGAGCAGTTCTTC.

This CDR3 reads CASSPLGQGRNYGYTF. The DNA of the CDR3 is TGTGCCAGCAGTCCCCTCGGACAAGGGCGTAACTATGGCTACACCTTC. The V and J genes are TRBV28 and TRBJ1-2; D is possibly TRBD1 (5 bases). Deletions cut 5 bases from V and 1 base from J, with 17 bases between. Germline V gene data show CDR1 as MDHEN and CDR2 as SYDVKM. There are 16 residues in the CDR3.

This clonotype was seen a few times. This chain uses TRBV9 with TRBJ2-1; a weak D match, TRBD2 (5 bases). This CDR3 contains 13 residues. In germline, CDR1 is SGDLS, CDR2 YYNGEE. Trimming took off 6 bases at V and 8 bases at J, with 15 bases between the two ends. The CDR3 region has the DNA TGTGCCAGCACCCGTAGTTACGGGGATGAGCAGTTCTTC. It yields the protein CASTRSYGDEQFF. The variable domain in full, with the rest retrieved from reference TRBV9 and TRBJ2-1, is DSGVTQTPKHLITATGQRVTLRCSPRSGDLSVYWYQQSLDQGLQFLIQYYNGEERAKGNILERFSAQQFPDLHSELNLSSLELGDSALYFCASTRSYGDEQFFGPGTRLTVL.

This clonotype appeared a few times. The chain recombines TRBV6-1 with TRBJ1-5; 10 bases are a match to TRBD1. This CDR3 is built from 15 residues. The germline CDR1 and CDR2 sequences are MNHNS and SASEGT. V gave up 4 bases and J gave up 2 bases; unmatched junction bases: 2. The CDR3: CASSGQGAGNQPQHF. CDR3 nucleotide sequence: TGTGCCAGCAGTGGACAGGGGGCAGGCAATCAGCCCCAGCATTTT.

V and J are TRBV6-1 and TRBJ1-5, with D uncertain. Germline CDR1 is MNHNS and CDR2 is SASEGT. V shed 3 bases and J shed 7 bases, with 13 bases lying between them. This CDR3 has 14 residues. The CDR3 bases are TGTGCCAGCAGTGAGACATTCCCTTTGCAGCCCCAGCATTTT. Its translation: CASSETFPLQPQHF.